This T cell receptor (beta chain) originates from a study of technical replicates of blood from four donors (dated by TCRdb to the late 2010s). Comments on this clone: Its antigen target is currently unknown. Base qualities are not provided; no much larger clone lies one nucleotide away.

As encoded in the germline V gene, CDR1 is MDHEN while CDR2 is SYDVKM. Unmatched junction bases come to 7, with V trimmed by 5 bases and J by 3 bases. The CDR3 starts with the cysteine, ends with the phenylalanine, and has 15 residues. Left in the record is the CDR3 DNA by itself, 45 bases read in frame from the first base. Receptors were amplified or captured by the immunoSEQ multiplex PCR assay. Held by TCRdb, this immuneACCESS table contains in-frame sequences only and omits some clones. Under half of the omission traces to an unresolved V gene where checked; the cause of the rest is unknown. The sample table records under 110,000 clones; nearly 96% of these occur just once. The ten largest clonotypes hold approximately 0.2% of the sample.

The receptor was derived from a human donor in good health. The sequencing sample was made of T cells isolated from PBMCs. Recombination connected TRBV28 to TRBJ2-7, and 10 junction bases match TRBD1. The CDR3 protein is CASSGWDRGDYEQYF. The nucleotide sequence reads as follows: TGTGCCAGCAGTGGGTGGGACAGGGGCGACTACGAGCAGTACTTC.